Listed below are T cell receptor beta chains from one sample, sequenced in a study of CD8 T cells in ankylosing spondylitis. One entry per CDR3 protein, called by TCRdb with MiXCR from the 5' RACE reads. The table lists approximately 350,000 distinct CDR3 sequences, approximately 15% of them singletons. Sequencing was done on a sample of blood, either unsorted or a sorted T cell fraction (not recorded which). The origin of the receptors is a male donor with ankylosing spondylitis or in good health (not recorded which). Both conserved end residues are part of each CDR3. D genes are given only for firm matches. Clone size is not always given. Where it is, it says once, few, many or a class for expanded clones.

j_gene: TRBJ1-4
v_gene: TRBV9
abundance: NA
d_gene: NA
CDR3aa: CASSVATGTNEKLFF
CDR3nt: TGTGCCAGCAGCGTAGCTACAGGAACTAATGAAAAACTGTTTTTT

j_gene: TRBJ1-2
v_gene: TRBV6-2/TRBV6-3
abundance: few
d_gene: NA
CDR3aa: CASSPGGAGPYGYTF
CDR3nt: TGTGCCAGCTCACCCGGAGGGGCAGGTCCCTATGGCTACACCTTC

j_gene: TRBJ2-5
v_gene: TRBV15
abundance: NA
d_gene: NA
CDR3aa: CATSPRQQETQYF
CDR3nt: TGTGCCACCAGCCCCCGACAGCAAGAGACCCAGTACTTC

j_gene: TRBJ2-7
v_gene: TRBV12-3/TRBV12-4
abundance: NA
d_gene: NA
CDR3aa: CASSSSRGGHYEQYF
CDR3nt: TGTGCCAGCAGTTCCTCGAGGGGGGGACACTACGAGCAGTACTTC

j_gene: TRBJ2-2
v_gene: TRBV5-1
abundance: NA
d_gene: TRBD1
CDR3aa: CASKEQGFTGELFF
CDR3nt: TGCGCCAGCAAGGAACAGGGGTTCACCGGGGAGCTGTTTTTT

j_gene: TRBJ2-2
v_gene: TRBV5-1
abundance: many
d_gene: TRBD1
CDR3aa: CASSPGQGANTGELFF
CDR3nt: TGCGCCAGCAGCCCTGGACAGGGGGCGAACACCGGGGAGCTGTTTTTT

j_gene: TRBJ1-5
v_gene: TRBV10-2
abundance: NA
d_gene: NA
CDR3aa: CASSESGLAYNQPQHF
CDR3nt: TGCGCCAGCAGTGAGTCGGGACTAGCTTACAATCAGCCCCAGCATTTT

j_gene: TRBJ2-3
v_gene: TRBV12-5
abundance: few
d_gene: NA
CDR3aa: CASGLVLDGIADTQYF
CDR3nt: TGTGCTAGTGGTTTGGTCCTAGATGGGATCGCAGATACGCAGTATTTT

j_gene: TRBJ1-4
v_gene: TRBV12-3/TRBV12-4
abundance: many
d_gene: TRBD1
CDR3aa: CASSSAQGASEKLFF
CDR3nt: TGTGCCAGCAGTTCCGCCCAGGGGGCAAGTGAAAAACTGTTTTTT

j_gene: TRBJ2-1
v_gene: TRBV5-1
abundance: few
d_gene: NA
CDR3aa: CASSFPPDRQQEQFF
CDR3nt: TGCGCCAGCAGCTTTCCCCCTGACAGGCAACAAGAGCAGTTCTTC

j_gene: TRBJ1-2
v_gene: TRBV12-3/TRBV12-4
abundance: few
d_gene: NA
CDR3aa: CASSFLPGQRVGYTF
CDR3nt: TGTGCCAGCAGTTTCCTACCAGGACAGCGGGTTGGCTACACCTTC

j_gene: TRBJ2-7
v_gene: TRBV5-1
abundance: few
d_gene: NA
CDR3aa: CASSLEGRREQYF
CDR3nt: TGCGCCAGCAGCTTGGAGGGAAGACGCGAGCAGTACTTC

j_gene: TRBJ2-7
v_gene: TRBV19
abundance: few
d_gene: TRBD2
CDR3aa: CASSIRGGAGTSYEQYF
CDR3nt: TGTGCCAGTAGTATCCGCGGGGGAGCGGGGACCTCCTACGAGCAGTACTTC

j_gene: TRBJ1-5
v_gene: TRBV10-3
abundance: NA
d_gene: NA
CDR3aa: CAIAAESNQPQHF
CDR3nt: TGTGCCATCGCGGCGGAGAGCAATCAGCCCCAGCATTTT

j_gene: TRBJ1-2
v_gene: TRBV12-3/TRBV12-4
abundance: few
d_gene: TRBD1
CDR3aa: CASSLRPGQGLGGYTF
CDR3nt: TGTGCCAGCAGTTTACGTCCGGGACAGGGGTTGGGTGGCTACACCTTC

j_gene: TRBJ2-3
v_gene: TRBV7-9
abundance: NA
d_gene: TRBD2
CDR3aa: CASSSGAGVTDTQYF
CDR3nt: TGTGCCAGCAGCTCCGGGGCGGGAGTTACAGATACGCAGTATTTT

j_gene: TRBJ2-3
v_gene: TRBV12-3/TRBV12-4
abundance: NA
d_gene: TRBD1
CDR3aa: CASSLAGTGDTDTQYF
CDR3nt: TGTGCCAGCAGTTTAGCCGGGACAGGGGATACAGATACGCAGTATTTT

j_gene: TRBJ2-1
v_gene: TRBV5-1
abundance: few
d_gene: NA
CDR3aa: CASSSTQSSYNEQFF
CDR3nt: TGCGCCAGCAGCTCAACTCAAAGCTCCTACAATGAGCAGTTCTTC

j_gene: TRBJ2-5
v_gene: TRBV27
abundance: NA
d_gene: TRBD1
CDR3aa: CASRQGVETQYF
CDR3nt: TGTGCCAGCAGACAGGGGGTAGAGACCCAGTACTTC

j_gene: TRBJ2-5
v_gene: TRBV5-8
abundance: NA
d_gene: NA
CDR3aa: CASSLGHTQETQYF
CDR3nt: TGTGCCAGCAGCTTGGGACACACTCAAGAGACCCAGTACTTC

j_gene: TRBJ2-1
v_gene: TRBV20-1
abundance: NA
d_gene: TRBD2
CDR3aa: CSARMRGDYNEQFF
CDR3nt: TGCAGTGCTAGAATGCGGGGGGACTACAATGAGCAGTTCTTC

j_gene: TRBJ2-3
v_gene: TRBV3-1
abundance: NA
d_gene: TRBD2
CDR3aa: CASSQERLARGTDTQYF
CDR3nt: TGTGCCAGCAGCCAAGAGAGACTAGCGCGCGGCACAGATACGCAGTATTTT

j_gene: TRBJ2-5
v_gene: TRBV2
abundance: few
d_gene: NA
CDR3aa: CASSGYQETQYF
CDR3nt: TGTGCCAGCTCGGGTTACCAAGAGACCCAGTACTTC

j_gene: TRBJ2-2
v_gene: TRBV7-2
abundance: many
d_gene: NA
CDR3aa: CASRLGAENTGELFF
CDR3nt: TGTGCCAGCAGGTTGGGAGCGGAGAACACCGGGGAGCTGTTTTTT

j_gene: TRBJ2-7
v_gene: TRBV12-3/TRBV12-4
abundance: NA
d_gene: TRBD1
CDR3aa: CASSVAGTDYEQYF
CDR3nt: TGTGCCAGCAGTGTCGCCGGGACAGACTACGAGCAGTACTTC

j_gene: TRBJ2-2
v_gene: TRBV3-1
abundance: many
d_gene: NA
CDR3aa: CASSWADNTGELFF
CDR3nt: TGTGCCAGCAGCTGGGCTGACAACACCGGGGAGCTGTTTTTT

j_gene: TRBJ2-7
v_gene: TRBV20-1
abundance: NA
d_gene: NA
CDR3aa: CSARHGGYEQYF
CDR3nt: TGCAGTGCGCGCCATGGGGGGTACGAGCAGTACTTC

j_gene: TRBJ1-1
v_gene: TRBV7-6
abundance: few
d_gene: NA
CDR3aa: CASSRIGTEAFF
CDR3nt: TGTGCCAGCAGCCGCATCGGGACTGAAGCTTTCTTT

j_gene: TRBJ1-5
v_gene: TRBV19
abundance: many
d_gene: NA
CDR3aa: CASTSRADQPQHF
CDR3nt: TGTGCCAGTACCTCACGGGCTGATCAGCCCCAGCATTTT

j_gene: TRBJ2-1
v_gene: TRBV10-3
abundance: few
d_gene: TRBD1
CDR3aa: CAINPGQGAYNEQFF
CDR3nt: TGTGCCATCAACCCGGGACAGGGGGCCTACAATGAGCAGTTCTTC

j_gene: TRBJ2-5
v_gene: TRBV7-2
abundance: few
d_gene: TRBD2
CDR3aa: CASRRTSGGETQYF
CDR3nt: TGTGCCAGCAGGCGGACTAGCGGGGGGGAGACCCAGTACTTC

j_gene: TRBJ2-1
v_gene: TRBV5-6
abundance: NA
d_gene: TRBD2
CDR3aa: CASRTSGGTLNEQFF
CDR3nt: TGTGCCAGCCGCACTAGCGGGGGGACTCTTAATGAGCAGTTCTTC

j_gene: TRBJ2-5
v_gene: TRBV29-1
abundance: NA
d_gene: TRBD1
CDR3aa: CSGQGHQETQYF
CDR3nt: TGCAGCGGACAGGGTCACCAAGAGACCCAGTACTTC

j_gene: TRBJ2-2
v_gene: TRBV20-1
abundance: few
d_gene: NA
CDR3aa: CSARDLAYTGELFF
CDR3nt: TGCAGTGCTAGAGATCTCGCGTACACCGGGGAGCTGTTTTTT

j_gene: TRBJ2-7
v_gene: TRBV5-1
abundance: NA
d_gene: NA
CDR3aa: CASSAEWGSYEQYF
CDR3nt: TGCGCCAGCAGCGCCGAATGGGGATCCTACGAGCAGTACTTC

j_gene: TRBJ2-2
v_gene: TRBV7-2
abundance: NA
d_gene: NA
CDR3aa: CASSLKPHTGELFF
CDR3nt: TGTGCCAGCAGCTTAAAGCCTCACACCGGGGAGCTGTTTTTT

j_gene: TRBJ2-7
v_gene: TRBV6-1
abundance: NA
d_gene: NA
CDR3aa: CASRRDPNLYEQYF
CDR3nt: TGTGCCAGCAGACGGGACCCTAACTTATACGAGCAGTACTTC

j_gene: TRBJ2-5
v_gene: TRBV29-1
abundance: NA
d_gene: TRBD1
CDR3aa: CSVPGTGQETQYF
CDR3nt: TGCAGCGTCCCCGGGACAGGGCAAGAGACCCAGTACTTC

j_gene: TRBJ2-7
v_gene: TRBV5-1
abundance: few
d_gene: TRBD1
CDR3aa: CASSPGQAIIYEQYF
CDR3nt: TGCGCCAGCAGCCCGGGACAGGCCATCATCTACGAGCAGTACTTC

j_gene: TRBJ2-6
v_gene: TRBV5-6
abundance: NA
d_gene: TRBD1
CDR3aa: CASSWTGLSSGANVLTF
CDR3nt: TGTGCCAGCAGCTGGACAGGGCTTAGCTCTGGGGCCAACGTCCTGACTTTC

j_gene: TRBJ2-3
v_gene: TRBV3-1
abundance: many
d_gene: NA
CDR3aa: CASSQDRADTQYF
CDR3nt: TGTGCCAGCAGCCAAGATCGCGCAGATACGCAGTATTTT